This entry concerns a single T cell receptor (beta chain). The antigen is not known. The CDR3 contains 14 residues. Germline V gene sequence: CDR1 LNHDA, CDR2 SQIVND (reference sequence). J was trimmed by 5 bases and V by 5 bases; bases with no gene match: 6. The record originates from a study of early T cells in non-severe SARS-CoV-2 infection. Study in general: Bulk RNA from unsorted whole blood was sequenced; chains were unpaired.

Whole-study results and caveats: CD4 and private specificities were missed by VDJdb matching, which favored anti-spike CD8 responses.

Unique molecular identifiers were affixed to single, distinct cDNA molecules. TCRdb passed the 5' RACE reads through MiXCR, listing each CDR3 protein once. The profile shows around 50,000 distinct CDR3 sequences, around 5.2% of them singletons. The TCR sequence derives from an adult who was a healthcare worker with PCR-confirmed SARS-CoV-2 infection or an uninfected control (not recorded which). The chain couples TRBV19 to TRBJ2-5; 9 nucleotides match TRBD1. The source material was whole blood. The CDR3 spells CASSVTGGGETQYF. CDR3 sequence (DNA): TGTGCCAGTAGTGTAACAGGGGGCGGCGAGACCCAGTACTTC.